This T cell receptor (beta chain) was sequenced in a study of blood T cell repertoires in COVID-19. Turning to the study itself: Acute and convalescent COVID-19 specimens originated in the United States, Italy and Spain. Sample material is recorded as cDNA or gDNA derived from T cells, B-cell-depleted T cells, or PBMCs.

Under the authors' procedure: Estimation of nucleated cell counts was performed using reference gene primer amplification. Profiling relied on immunoSEQ multiplex PCR, and the TCRdb table lists in-frame clones only, not all of them. V, J and clone size are taken as reported in that table, and D and trimming were inferred from the DNA itself. The profile shows hundreds of thousands of clones, 85% to 90% of them singletons. Germline values: CDR1 SGHRS, CDR2 YFSETQ. The V end lost 4 bases, the J end lost 2 bases, and 15 bases lay between the germline ends. The CDR3 has 15 amino acids. Sequencing used peripheral blood. The sequence derives from a man aged 65-85 years with acute or convalescent COVID-19. The rearrangement links TRBV5-1 to TRBJ2-5; the D gene is possibly TRBD2 (5 bases). DNA for the CDR3: TGCGCCAGCAGCATCCGACTAACAAGTCAAGAGACCCAGTACTTC. Its protein product is CASSIRLTSQETQYF.